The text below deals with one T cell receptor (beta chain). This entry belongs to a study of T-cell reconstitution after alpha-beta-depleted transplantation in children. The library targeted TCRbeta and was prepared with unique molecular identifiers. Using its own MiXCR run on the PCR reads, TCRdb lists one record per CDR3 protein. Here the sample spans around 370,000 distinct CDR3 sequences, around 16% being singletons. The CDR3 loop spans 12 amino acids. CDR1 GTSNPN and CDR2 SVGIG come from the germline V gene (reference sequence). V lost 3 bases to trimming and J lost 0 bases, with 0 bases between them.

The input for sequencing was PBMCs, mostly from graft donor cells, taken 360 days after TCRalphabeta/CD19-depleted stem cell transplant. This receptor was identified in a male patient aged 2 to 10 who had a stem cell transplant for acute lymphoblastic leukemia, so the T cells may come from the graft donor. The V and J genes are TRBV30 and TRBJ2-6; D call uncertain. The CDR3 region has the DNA TGTGCCTGGAGCTCTGGGGCCAACGTCCTGACTTTC. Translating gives CAWSSGANVLTF.